The clone carrying this T cell receptor beta chain was seen once. This record comes from a study of blood T cell repertoires in COVID-19. The wider study: PBMCs, B-cell-depleted T cells, or T cells provided the cDNA or gDNA that made up the material.

The table came from immunoSEQ multiplex PCR; TCRdb's copy has only in-frame clones and leaves some out. Here the sample spans 350,000 to 400,000 clones, roughly nine tenths being singletons. Germline V gene lookup returns CDR1 SGDLS and CDR2 YYNGEE. Trimming removed 3 bases at V and 4 bases at J, with 13 bases between. The CDR3 is made up of 14 amino acids. Adults between roughly 18 and 90 years of age took part from fewer than 30 US areas. The sequence derives from a man aged 18 to 30 who had recovered from COVID-19. V and J are TRBV9 and TRBJ1-1; D is perhaps TRBD1 (5 bases). The sequencing sample was made of PBMCs or T cells enriched from blood (not recorded which). The CDR3 region is CASSALRRGTEAFF. The CDR3 nucleotides are TGTGCCAGCAGCGCCCTTCGAAGGGGCACTGAAGCTTTCTTT.